One and the same sample provided the 17 T cell receptor beta chains below, sequenced in a study of cytomegalovirus exposure and HLA in healthy donors. The study ran its PCR with 60 Vbeta and 13 Jbeta primers. Produced via immunoSEQ multiplex PCR; TCRdb's table is partial and in-frame only. The top ten hold more than 2% of the sample, which has around 150,000 clones, about 85% seen once. Sequenced material: PBMCs. These TCRs come from a man between 18 and 35 years old in good health and CMV-seropositive.

The CDR3 sequence: CASSSAGNTEAFF. CDR3 in DNA: TGTGCCAGCAGCTCCGCAGGGAACACTGAAGCTTTCTTT. The chain uses TRBV7-6 and TRBJ1-1; D is unclear. Germline V lookup: CDR1 SGHVS, CDR2 FNYEAQ. V was pared by 4 bases and J by 1 base, with 7 bases between. This CDR3 has 13 amino acids.

V gene TRBV4-3 combines with J gene TRBJ2-2; D is possibly TRBD1 (5 bases). The ends were cut back, 1 base at V and 4 bases at J, with 7 bases in the middle. Germline V gene lookup returns CDR1 LGHNA and CDR2 YSLEER. CDR3 length equals 14 residues. The CDR3 nucleotides are TGCGCCAGCAGCCAAGGACAGTCCACCGGGGAGCTGTTTTTT. Translated: CASSQGQSTGELFF.

Concerning this clone itself: Germline is not matched at one junction end, which may reflect a read error. Here the CDR3 DNA reads TGTGCCTGGAGTGTACAGGGGGGAAACAGTCAGTACTTC. It codes for CAWSVQGGNSQYF. This rearrangement joins TRBV30 to TRBJ2-4; 8 bases are a match to TRBD1. In germline, CDR1 is GTSNPN, CDR2 SVGIG (reference sequence). There are 13 residues in the CDR3.

The chain links TRBV6-6 to TRBJ1-4; D is uncertain. CDR1 and CDR2 (germline): MNHNY, SVGAGI (reference sequence). V dropped 1 base and J dropped 7 bases, with 10 bases sitting between them. This CDR3 region has 14 residues. CDR3 sequence (DNA): TGTGCCAGCAGTTACTGGGCAGCGGGTGAAAAACTGTTTTTT. Translated: CASSYWAAGEKLFF.

This clone was found a few times. This chain links TRBV5-4 with TRBJ1-3; TRBD1 matches at 9 bases. The germline V gene encodes CDR1 SGHNT and CDR2 YYREEE (reference sequence). The junction had 4 bases not matched to a gene; V was cut back by 4 bases and J by 5 bases. The CDR3 extends over 14 amino acids. The DNA for the CDR3 is TGTGCCAGCAGCCGCACAGGGGGCAGAAACACCATATATTTT. Protein: CASSRTGGRNTIYF.

The rearrangement uses TRBV6-5 and TRBJ2-5; the D gene is possibly TRBD1 (5 bases). The closer fit of TRBJ2-7 to the DNA end suggests the J call may be wrong. From germline, CDR1 is MNHEY and CDR2 SVGAGI. CDR3 length: 13 amino acids. The CDR3 coding sequence is TGTGCCAGCAGTTATTCCGACAGCTACGAGCAGTACTTC. Residues: CASSYSDSYEQYF.

The rearrangement uses TRBV5-1 and TRBJ1-1; no clear D gene. Germline CDR1 reads SGHRS; CDR2 reads YFSETQ. The CDR3 covers 15 residues. Between the trimmed V and J ends, which lost 4 bases and 0 bases, there was a span of 13 bases. CDR3 bases: TGCGCCAGCAGCCGAGACTACGGGGTGAACACTGAAGCTTTCTTT. Its translation: CASSRDYGVNTEAFF.

The CDR3 DNA reads TGCGCCAGCAGCTCCGGACGGACATTCGAGACTGAAAAACTGTTTTTT. Translation: CASSSGRTFETEKLFF. The chain couples TRBV5-1 to TRBJ1-4; the D gene is possibly TRBD1 (5 bases). CDR1 is SGHRS and CDR2 is YFSETQ in the germline V gene. CDR3 size: 16 residues. The V and J ends lost 3 bases and 7 bases respectively, with 19 bases between them.

The rearrangement joins TRBV19 to TRBJ1-5, with D possibly TRBD1 on 6 matching bases. The germline gives CDR1 LNHDA, CDR2 SQIVND (reference sequence). The CDR3 is 15 residues long. The V end was cut by 3 bases, the J end by 4 bases, with 13 bases between. The CDR3 region is CASSIGRGVNQPQHF. In DNA form, the CDR3 reads TGTGCCAGTAGTATTGGCAGGGGTGTTAATCAGCCCCAGCATTTT.

V usage is TRBV4-2 and J usage is TRBJ1-4, with TRBD1 identical over 9 bases. The germline V gene has CDR1 LGHNA and CDR2 YNFKEQ. V trimming: 4 bases; J trimming: 7 bases; junction bases outside the gene matches: 7. The CDR3 length is 15 residues. CDR3 nucleotides: TGTGCCAGCAGCCTTAACAGGGGGCAAGGTGAAAAACTGTTTTTT. It encodes CASSLNRGQGEKLFF.

The chain uses TRBV15 and TRBJ2-2; TRBD2 matches 11 bases. The CDR3 is 17 amino acids. The J segment lost 4 bases and the V segment lost 3 bases, leaving 7 bases of the junction unmatched. Germline V CDR1 and CDR2: LNHNV, YYDKDF (reference sequence). CDR3 amino acids: CATSRDSGGASTGELFF. CDR3 coding DNA: TGTGCCACCAGCAGGGATAGCGGGGGGGCGAGCACCGGGGAGCTGTTTTTT.

The chain links TRBV5-4 to TRBJ2-5, with 8 bases fitting TRBD2. The CDR3 runs 16 residues. Losses at the gene ends were 1 base for V and 5 bases for J; bases not matched to a gene: 10. Germline lookup yields CDR1 SGHNT and CDR2 YYREEE (reference sequence). CDR3 region: CASSLYLSAGVETQYF. CDR3 nucleotides: TGTGCCAGCAGCTTGTATCTTTCAGCGGGGGTTGAGACCCAGTACTTC.

This chain uses TRBV10-3 with TRBJ2-7; TRBD2 aligns across 9 bases. The CDR3 spans 15 residues. Germline CDR1 reads ENHRY; CDR2 reads SYGVKD. V lost 1 base, J lost 7 bases, and 8 bases stayed unmatched. CDR3 in amino acids: CAISELSGGRGEQYF. The DNA for the CDR3 is TGTGCCATCAGTGAGTTAAGCGGGGGGCGAGGGGAGCAGTACTTC.

Comments on this clone: The junction departs from germline at one end; a sequencing error may be responsible. V is TRBV7-7 and J is TRBJ2-5, with D tentatively TRBD2 (5 bases). CDR3 length equals 13 residues. Germline V lookup: CDR1 SSHAT, CDR2 FNYEAQ (reference sequence). CDR3 DNA: TGTGCTAGCAGCTTAGGACTCAAAGAGACCCAGTACTTC. Translating gives CASSLGLKETQYF.

This chain joins TRBV5-5 and TRBJ1-1; 10 positions match TRBD1. Germline assignment: CDR1 SGHKS and CDR2 YYEKEE (reference sequence). The CDR3 is 14 amino acids. Trimming removed 2 bases from V and 4 bases from J; junction bases left unmatched: 2. The CDR3 bases are TGTGCCAGCAGCTTTGGACAGGGGGGCACTGAAGCTTTCTTT. Its translation: CASSFGQGGTEAFF.

This clone was seen just once. This chain connects TRBV30 to TRBJ2-1, with 8 bases identical to TRBD2. Looked up from germline, CDR1 is GTSNPN and CDR2 is SVGIG (reference sequence). The J segment lost 5 bases and the V segment lost 7 bases, leaving 7 bases of the junction unmatched. The CDR3 is 13 amino acids. This CDR3 is CAFEETSDNEQFF. DNA for the CDR3: TGTGCCTTCGAGGAGACTAGCGACAATGAGCAGTTCTTC. The complete variable domain, with remaining parts taken from reference TRBV30 and TRBJ2-1, reads SQTIHQWPATLVQPVGSPLSLECTVEGTSNPNLYWYRQAAGRGLQLLFYSVGIGQISSEVPQNLSASRPQDRQFILSSKKLLLSDSGFYLCAFEETSDNEQFFGPGTRLTVL.

The CDR3 DNA sequence: TGTGCTAGTGGTTTGTCACAATACGAGCAGTACTTC. Protein product: CASGLSQYEQYF. The V call is TRBV12-5, the J call TRBJ2-7, with D uncertain. CDR3 length: 12 residues. Germline V gene lookup returns CDR1 LGHNT and CDR2 FRNRAP. V lost 2 bases and J lost 4, with 6 bases in between.